This note documents a single T cell receptor (beta chain) sequence. This sample is drawn from a study of Ad26.COV2.S vaccination and SARS-CoV-2 variants. Described treatment: roughly 19 received Ad26.COV2.S at low or high dose, single or two shots; 5 received placebo; per-sample allocation not given. Collection of samples fell on day 63 after the first vaccine or placebo injection. Vaccination employed an Ad26 vector expressing the Wuhan-strain SARS-CoV-2 spike. Profiling relied on immunoSEQ multiplex PCR, and the TCRdb table lists in-frame clones only, not all of them. The sample contains about 260,000 clones, approximately 90% of which appear only once. This receptor was identified in a person between 18 and 59 years old who received the Ad26.COV2.S COVID-19 vaccine or a placebo. The sample here was peripheral blood, taken in a trial of Ad26.COV2.S vaccine versus placebo.

This chain's CDR3 is CASSRQETYEQYF. CDR3 sequence (DNA): TGCGCCAGCAGTCGACAGGAGACCTACGAGCAGTACTTC. The rearrangement links TRBV5-1 to TRBJ2-7, with TRBD1 as a possible D gene (6 bases). V was shortened by 5 bases and J by 2 bases, with 11 bases between the two germline ends. Germline-derived CDR1 and CDR2 are SGHRS and YFSETQ. The CDR3 length is 13 residues.